This record concerns one TCR beta chain sequence. The antigen is unknown. TCRdb re-derived calls from the reads in MiXCR, one entry per CDR3 protein. The table records about 150,000 distinct CDR3 sequences, 17% of them present only once. The record originates from a study of T cell repertoires in cytomegalovirus infection. Overall study: From public TCR beta signatures came an indication of both CMV infection and matching HLA type.

Study-level points and caveats: Predominance within the ex vivo response was attributable to HLA-C-restricted CMV-specific TCR beta clonotypes. Individuals carrying CMV plus the relevant HLA were identified by cumulative frequency of public TCR beta families.

With 6 bases clipped from V and 4 bases from J, the junction kept 11 bases outside the gene matches. The CDR3 loop spans 15 amino acids. The germline gives CDR1 SEHNR, CDR2 FQNEAQ (reference sequence). V and J are TRBV7-9 and TRBJ2-7; 8 bases fit TRBD2. The TCR originated in a human donor in good health (CMV status not recorded). Some clones in this sample may be carry-over from other donors' samples. The specimen sequenced was CD8+ T cells from PBMCs. The CDR3: CASREAGEGAYEQYF. DNA of the CDR3: TGTGCCAGCAGAGAAGCGGGGGAAGGGGCGTACGAGCAGTACTTC.